This TCR beta chain comes out of a study of blood T cell repertoires in COVID-19. Background on the study: The origin of the acute and convalescent COVID-19 samples was the United States, Italy and Spain. T cells, B-cell-depleted T cells, or PBMCs provided the cDNA or gDNA that served as material.

Original methodology: Amplification of reference gene primers was used by the study to estimate nucleated cell counts. Data came from immunoSEQ multiplex PCR; TCRdb stores just in-frame clones and leaves some out. V and J calls and clone size come straight from that table; D and trimming were deduced from the DNA. The sample lists about 120,000 clones; approximately 83% were seen once. Trimming left V 0 bases short and J 9 bases short, with 10 bases between. In germline, CDR1 is SGHRS, CDR2 YFSETQ. This CDR3 contains 13 residues. J is TRBJ2-1 and V is TRBV5-1; D perhaps matches TRBD1 (5 bases). Sequencing was done on a sample of peripheral blood. The TCR comes from a man older than 75 with acute or convalescent COVID-19. Here the CDR3 reads CASSLAGIPEQFF. The CDR3 DNA follows: TGCGCCAGCAGCTTGGCAGGGATCCCTGAGCAGTTCTTC.